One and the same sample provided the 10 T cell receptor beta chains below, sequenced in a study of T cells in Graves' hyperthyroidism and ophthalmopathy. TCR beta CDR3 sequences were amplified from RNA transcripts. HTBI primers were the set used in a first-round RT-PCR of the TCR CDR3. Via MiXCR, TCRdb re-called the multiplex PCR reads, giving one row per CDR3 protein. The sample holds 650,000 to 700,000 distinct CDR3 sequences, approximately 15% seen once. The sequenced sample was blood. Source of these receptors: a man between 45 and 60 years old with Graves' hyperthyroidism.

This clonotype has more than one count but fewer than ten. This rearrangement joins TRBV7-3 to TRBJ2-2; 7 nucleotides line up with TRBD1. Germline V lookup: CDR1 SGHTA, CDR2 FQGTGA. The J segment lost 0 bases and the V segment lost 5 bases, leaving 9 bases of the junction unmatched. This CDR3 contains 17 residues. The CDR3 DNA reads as TGTGCCAGCAGCCACACGGGACAGAGATCGAACACCGGGGAGCTGTTTTTT. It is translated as CASSHTGQRSNTGELFF.

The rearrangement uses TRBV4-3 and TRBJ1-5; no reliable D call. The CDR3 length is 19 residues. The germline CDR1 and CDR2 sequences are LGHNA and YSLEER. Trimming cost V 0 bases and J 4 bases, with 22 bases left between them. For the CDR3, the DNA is TGCGCCAGCAGCCAAGATGCCCAGACCTCCGGGCGCGGGAATCAGCCCCAGCATTTT. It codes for CASSQDAQTSGRGNQPQHF.

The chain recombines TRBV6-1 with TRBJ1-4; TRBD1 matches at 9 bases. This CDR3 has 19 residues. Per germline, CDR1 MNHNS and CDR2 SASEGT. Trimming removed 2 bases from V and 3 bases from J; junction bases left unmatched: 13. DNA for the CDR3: TGTGCCAGCAGTGAACGCTTCCGGGACAGGGAGGCTGCTAATGAAAAACTGTTTTTT. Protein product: CASSERFRDREAANEKLFF.

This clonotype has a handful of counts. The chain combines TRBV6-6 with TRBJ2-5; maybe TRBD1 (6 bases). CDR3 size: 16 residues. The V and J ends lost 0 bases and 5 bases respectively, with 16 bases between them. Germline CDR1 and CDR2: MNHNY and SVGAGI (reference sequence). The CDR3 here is CASSYSGARTLETQYF. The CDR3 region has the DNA TGTGCCAGCAGTTACTCGGGGGCTAGAACCTTGGAGACCCAGTACTTC.

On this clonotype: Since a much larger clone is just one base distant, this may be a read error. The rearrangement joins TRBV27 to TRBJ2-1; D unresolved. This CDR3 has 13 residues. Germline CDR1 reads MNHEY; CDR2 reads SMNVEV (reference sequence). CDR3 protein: CANSLKTYNEQFF. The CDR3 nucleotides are TGTGCCAACAGTCTGAAAACCTACAATGAGCAGTTCTTC.

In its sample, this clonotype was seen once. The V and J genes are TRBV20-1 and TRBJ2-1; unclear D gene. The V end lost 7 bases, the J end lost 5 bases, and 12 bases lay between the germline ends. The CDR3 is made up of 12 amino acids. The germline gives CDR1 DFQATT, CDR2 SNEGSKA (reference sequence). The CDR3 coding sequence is TGCAGTGGGAAGGGTACGAACAATGAGCAGTTCTTC. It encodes CSGKGTNNEQFF.

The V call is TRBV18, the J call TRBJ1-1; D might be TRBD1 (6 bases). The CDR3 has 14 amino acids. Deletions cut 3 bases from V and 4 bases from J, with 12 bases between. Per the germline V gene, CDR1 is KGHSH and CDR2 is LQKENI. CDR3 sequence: CASSPDSKGTEAFF. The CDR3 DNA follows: TGTGCCAGCTCACCGGACAGCAAAGGCACTGAAGCTTTCTTT. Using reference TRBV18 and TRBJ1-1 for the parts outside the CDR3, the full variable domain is NAGVMQNPRHLVRRRGQEARLRCSPMKGHSHVYWYRQLPEEGLKFMVYLQKENIIDESGMPKERFSAEFPKEGPSILRIQQVVRGDSAAYFCASSPDSKGTEAFFGQGTRLTVV.

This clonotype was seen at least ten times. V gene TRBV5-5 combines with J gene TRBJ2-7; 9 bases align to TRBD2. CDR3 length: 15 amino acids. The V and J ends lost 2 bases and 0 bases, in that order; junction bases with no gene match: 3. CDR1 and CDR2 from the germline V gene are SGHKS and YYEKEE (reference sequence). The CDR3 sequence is CASSLAGGDSYEQYF. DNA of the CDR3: TGTGCCAGCAGCTTAGCGGGAGGTGACTCCTACGAGCAGTACTTC.

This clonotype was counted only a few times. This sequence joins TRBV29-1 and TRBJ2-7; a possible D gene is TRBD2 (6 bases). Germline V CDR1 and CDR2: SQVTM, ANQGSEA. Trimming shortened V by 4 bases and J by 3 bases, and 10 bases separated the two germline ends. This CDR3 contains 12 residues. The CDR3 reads CSVAEGGYEQYF. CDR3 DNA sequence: TGCAGCGTTGCGGAGGGAGGCTACGAGCAGTACTTC.

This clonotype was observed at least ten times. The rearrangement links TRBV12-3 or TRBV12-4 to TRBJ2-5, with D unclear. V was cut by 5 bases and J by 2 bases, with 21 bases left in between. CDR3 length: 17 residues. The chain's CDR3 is CASSPFPRTETQETQYF. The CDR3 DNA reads TGTGCCAGCAGTCCCTTCCCTCGGACGGAGACACAAGAGACCCAGTACTTC.